One and the same sample provided the 9 T cell receptor beta chains below, sequenced in a study of blood T cell repertoires in COVID-19. Sequencing was performed with immunoSEQ multiplex PCR; in TCRdb, only in-frame clones are kept and a portion is missing. Found here are 25,000 to 35,000 clones, 75% to 90% of them singletons; the top ten hold less than 9.5%. Sequenced input: peripheral blood. These receptors all stem from a human donor in a cohort sampled during active COVID-19.

The chain employs TRBV9 and TRBJ1-5; 7 bases fit TRBD1. Trimming removed 0 bases from V and 5 bases from J; junction bases left unmatched: 2. This CDR3 spans 14 amino acids. Germline assignment: CDR1 SGDLS and CDR2 YYNGEE. In DNA, the CDR3 is TGTGCCAGCAGCGTAGACGGGACAGATCAGCCCCAGCATTTT. Translating it yields CASSVDGTDQPQHF.

The V gene is TRBV18, the J gene TRBJ1-5; TRBD1 is a possible D gene (5 bases). The germline CDR1 and CDR2 sequences are KGHSH and LQKENI. Trimming left V 2 bases short and J 6 bases short, with 11 bases between. CDR3 size: 14 residues. The CDR3 reads CASSPGGRVQPQHF. For the CDR3, the DNA is TGTGCCAGCTCACCAGGGGGGAGGGTTCAGCCCCAGCATTTT.

The sample holds one count of this clone. The CDR3 region has the DNA TGTGCCAGCAGTTTTGTAAGGGGTAATGAAAAACTGTTTTTT. Amino acids: CASSFVRGNEKLFF. The chain joins TRBV27 to TRBJ1-4, with D possibly matching TRBD1 (5 bases). The germline CDR1 and CDR2 sequences are MNHEY and SMNVEV (reference sequence). The ends were cut back, 3 bases at V and 4 bases at J, with 9 bases in the middle. CDR3 length: 14 amino acids.

V and J are TRBV30 and TRBJ2-5, with 8 positions matching TRBD1. V lost 1 base and J lost 5; bases outside the gene matches: 9. The length of the CDR3 is 15 residues. Germline V lookup: CDR1 GTSNPN, CDR2 SVGIG (reference sequence). CDR3 in DNA: TGTGCCTGGAGTGCTTGGACAGGGCCGGGGGAGACCCAGTACTTC. Amino acid sequence: CAWSAWTGPGETQYF.

The V gene is TRBV19, the J gene TRBJ2-1; D not resolved. Trimming removed 2 bases from V and 8 bases from J, with 10 bases in between. The length of the CDR3 is 13 residues. CDR1 and CDR2 (germline): LNHDA, SQIVND (reference sequence). The CDR3 region is CASSITPRYEQFF. CDR3 coding DNA: TGTGCCAGTAGTATAACCCCGAGGTATGAGCAGTTCTTC.

This clone was counted a single time. The chain has TRBV5-4 and TRBJ1-2; D may be TRBD1 (5 bases). CDR3 size: 15 residues. Germline V CDR1 and CDR2: SGHNT, YYREEE (reference sequence). V dropped 4 bases and J dropped 1 base, with 14 bases sitting between them. The CDR3 here is CASSLRQSLNYGYTF. CDR3 sequence (DNA): TGTGCCAGCAGCCTTAGACAGTCTCTTAACTATGGCTACACCTTC.

The genes are TRBV10-1 and TRBJ2-1; 8 nucleotides match TRBD2. After removal of 3 bases from V and 8 bases from J, the junction contained 9 bases not matched to a gene. The CDR3 is 15 amino acids. The V gene's germline CDR1 is WNHNN and CDR2 SYGVQD (reference sequence). CDR3 loop: CASSDLAGGRHEQFF. The CDR3 bases are TGCGCCAGCAGTGATTTGGCGGGGGGCCGACATGAGCAGTTCTTC.

J is TRBJ2-7 and V is TRBV14; 8 nucleotides agree with TRBD1. V was pared by 4 bases and J by 7 bases, with 9 bases of the junction left unmatched. CDR3 size: 14 residues. The V gene's germline CDR1 is SGHDN and CDR2 FVKESK. CDR3 sequence: CASSPAGQGWEQYF. Here the CDR3 DNA reads TGTGCCAGCAGCCCCGCCGGACAGGGCTGGGAGCAGTACTTC. Drawing the rest from reference TRBV14 and TRBJ2-7, the complete variable domain is EAGVTQFPSHSVIEKGQTVTLRCDPISGHDNLYWYRRVMGKEIKFLLHFVKESKQDESGMPNNRFLAERTGGTYSTLKVQPAELEDSGVYFCASSPAGQGWEQYFGPGTRLTVT.

The gene calls are TRBV5-1 and TRBJ2-2; unclear D gene. Trimming took off 0 bases at V and 2 bases at J, with 8 bases between the two ends. The germline gives CDR1 SGHRS, CDR2 YFSETQ. This CDR3 spans 15 amino acids. The CDR3 DNA reads as TGCGCCAGCAGCTTGGACAGCTTAAACACCGGGGAGCTGTTTTTT. It is translated as CASSLDSLNTGELFF.